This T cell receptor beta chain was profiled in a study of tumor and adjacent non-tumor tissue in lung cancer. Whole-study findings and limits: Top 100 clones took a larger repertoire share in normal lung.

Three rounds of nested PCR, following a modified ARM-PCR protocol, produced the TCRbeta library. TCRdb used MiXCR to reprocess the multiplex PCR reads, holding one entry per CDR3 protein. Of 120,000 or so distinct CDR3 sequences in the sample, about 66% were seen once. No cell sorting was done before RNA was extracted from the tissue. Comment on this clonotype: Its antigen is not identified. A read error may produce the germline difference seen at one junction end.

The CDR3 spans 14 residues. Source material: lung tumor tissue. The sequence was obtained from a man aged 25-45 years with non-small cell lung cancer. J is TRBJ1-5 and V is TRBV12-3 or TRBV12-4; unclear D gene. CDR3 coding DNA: TGTACCAGCAGTTTAGGAATGGGCAATCAGCCCCAGCATTTT. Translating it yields CTSSLGMGNQPQHF.